These 32 T cell receptor beta chains originate from one sample sequenced in a study of T cell repertoires in cytomegalovirus infection. MiXCR, run by TCRdb on the reads, gives a single entry per CDR3 protein. This table has about 400,000 distinct CDR3 sequences, roughly 36% appearing once. These receptors have no known antigen. Sequencing was performed on cultured PBMCs, taken from culture after CMV antigen stimulation. Receptors originate from a human donor in good health (CMV status not recorded). Some clones in this sample may be carry-over from other donors' samples.

The genes are TRBV7-2 and TRBJ1-6; unclear D gene. Germline V gives CDR1 SGHTA, CDR2 FQGNSA. The CDR3 is made up of 16 amino acids. Trimming pared 6 bases from V and 0 bases from J, leaving 12 bases between. The CDR3 coding sequence is TGTGCCAGCAGTTATGGGCGTAGCTCCTATAATTCACCCCTCCACTTT. Its translation: CASSYGRSSYNSPLHF. Combining the CDR3 with reference TRBV7-2 and TRBJ1-6 gives the whole variable domain GAGVSQSPSNKVTEKGKDVELRCDPISGHTALYWYRQSLGQGLEFLIYFQGNSAPDKSGLPSDRFSAERTGGSVSTLTIQRTQQEDSAVYLCASSYGRSSYNSPLHFGNGTRLTVT.

This clonotype has a count of ten or more. The chain recombines TRBV7-2 with TRBJ1-2; 7 nucleotides align to TRBD1. The CDR3 is 14 residues long. Germline CDR1 and CDR2: SGHTA and FQGNSA. Germline trimming cut 10 bases from V and 8 bases from J; bases unmatched to any gene: 16. The DNA for the CDR3 is TGTGCCATCCCGGGGGGACAGACCTTAACCGGCTACACCTTC. Translating gives CAIPGGQTLTGYTF.

A few counts support this clonotype. The V call is TRBV12-3 or TRBV12-4, the J call TRBJ2-1; 10 nucleotides match TRBD2. The V gene end was trimmed by 7 bases and the J gene end by 2 bases; junction bases not matched to a gene: 5. The CDR3 length is 15 residues. CDR3: CASTPGTSAYNEQFF. The CDR3 DNA sequence: TGTGCCAGCACCCCAGGGACTAGCGCCTACAATGAGCAGTTCTTC.

The rearrangement links TRBV20-1 to TRBJ1-1, with no clear D. The CDR3 has 12 amino acids. The germline V gene has CDR1 DFQATT and CDR2 SNEGSKA (reference sequence). Trimming pared 5 bases from V and 1 base from J, leaving 8 bases between. The CDR3 sequence is CSAQTGNTEAFF. In DNA form, the CDR3 reads TGCAGTGCTCAGACGGGGAACACTGAAGCTTTCTTT.

The table lists this clonotype with a few counts. The rearrangement links TRBV28 to TRBJ1-1; no reliable D call. The germline gives CDR1 MDHEN, CDR2 SYDVKM. This CDR3 spans 15 amino acids. V shed 7 bases and J shed 5 bases, with 20 bases lying between them. Here the CDR3 reads CASTLGGLGNTEAFF. CDR3 bases: TGTGCCAGCACCCTGGGAGGGCTTGGGAATACTGAAGCTTTCTTT.

This rearrangement joins TRBV14 to TRBJ2-1, with unresolved D. The germline V gene has CDR1 SGHDN and CDR2 FVKESK. The CDR3 is 16 amino acids. V was cut by 1 base and J by 5 bases, with 15 bases left in between. This CDR3 is CASSQVRVIGDNEQFF. The DNA for the CDR3 is TGTGCCAGCAGCCAAGTACGGGTAATTGGGGACAATGAGCAGTTCTTC. The variable domain in full, with the rest retrieved from reference TRBV14 and TRBJ2-1, is EAGVTQFPSHSVIEKGQTVTLRCDPISGHDNLYWYRRVMGKEIKFLLHFVKESKQDESGMPNNRFLAERTGGTYSTLKVQPAELEDSGVYFCASSQVRVIGDNEQFFGPGTRLTVL.

This clonotype turned up a few times. The J gene is TRBJ1-5, the V gene TRBV23-1; maybe TRBD1 (6 bases). TRBV23-1 is an ORF, with its function uncertain. V lost 0 bases and J 5 bases, leaving 20 bases between the germline ends. The CDR3 is made up of 18 amino acids. The CDR3 DNA reads TGCGCCAGCAGTCAATCACAGGGAGGGGTTCGAGGGGATCAGCCCCAGCATTTT. It specifies CASSQSQGGVRGDQPQHF.

This clonotype has only a few counts. J is TRBJ1-6 and V is TRBV6-8; TRBD1 is a possible D gene (5 bases). The CDR3 has 14 residues. Trimming stripped 6 bases from V and 4 bases from J, with 10 bases between. Germline V gives CDR1 MNHGY, CDR2 SAAAGT. CDR3 coding DNA: TGTGCCAGCAGCATCGACAGTTATAATTCACCCCTCCACTTT. It is translated as CASSIDSYNSPLHF.

This clonotype occurred a few times. The rearrangement joins TRBV6-2 or TRBV6-3 to TRBJ1-5, with 7 bases matching TRBD1. Germline values: CDR1 MNHEY, CDR2 SVGEGT. Unmatched junction bases numbered 6, after V lost 5 bases and J lost 2 bases. The length of the CDR3 is 15 residues. The CDR3 coding sequence is TGTGCCAGCAGTCCTACAGGGGAGGGCAATCAGCCCCAGCATTTT. It is translated as CASSPTGEGNQPQHF.

This clonotype has a handful of counts. This rearrangement joins TRBV7-8 to TRBJ1-5; D unclear. Germline V gives CDR1 SGHVS, CDR2 FQNEAQ. This CDR3 has 15 amino acids. The V end lost 6 bases, the J end lost 0 bases, and 12 bases lay between the germline ends. CDR3 in DNA: TGTGCCAGCAGTCCTTCTCCCAATAGCAATCAGCCCCAGCATTTT. Its translation: CASSPSPNSNQPQHF.

This clonotype was seen a handful of times. The chain is built from TRBV24-1 and TRBJ1-1, with unresolved D. Trimming stripped 2 bases from V and 1 base from J, with 7 bases between. Germline CDR1 and CDR2: KGHDR and SFDVKD. The CDR3 is 14 amino acids. The CDR3 DNA reads TGTGCCACCAGTGATTCATACCGGAACACTGAAGCTTTCTTT. The encoded protein is CATSDSYRNTEAFF.

The chain employs TRBV19 and TRBJ1-5; D remains unclear. The CDR3 has 14 amino acids. Trimming took 7 bases from V and 1 from J, leaving 11 bases between them. Germline assignment: CDR1 LNHDA and CDR2 SQIVND (reference sequence). The CDR3 DNA follows: TGTGCCAGTACCGGGGTTATCAGCAATCAGCCCCAGCATTTT. This encodes CASTGVISNQPQHF.

The chain couples TRBV20-1 to TRBJ2-3; TRBD2 is a possible D gene (5 bases). Germline CDR1 DFQATT, CDR2 SNEGSKA (reference sequence). This CDR3 contains 15 residues. Trimming cost V 7 bases and J 0 bases, with 17 bases left between them. The CDR3 is CSGQNRGGSTDTQYF. CDR3 sequence (DNA): TGCAGTGGGCAAAACCGAGGCGGGAGCACAGATACGCAGTATTTT.

The V gene is TRBV12-3 or TRBV12-4, the J gene TRBJ1-5; TRBD1 agrees at 7 bases. V lost 2 bases and J lost 5; bases outside the gene matches: 3. The CDR3 spans 14 residues. CDR3 region: CASSLKGGDQPQHF. Written as DNA, the CDR3 is TGTGCCAGCAGTTTAAAAGGGGGCGATCAGCCCCAGCATTTT.

The rearrangement uses TRBV12-3 or TRBV12-4 and TRBJ2-3, with TRBD2 matching over 7 bases. Unmatched junction bases numbered 11, after V lost 7 bases and J lost 4 bases. The CDR3 loop spans 15 amino acids. CDR3 region: CASTLGGGPPDTQYF. CDR3 coding DNA: TGTGCCAGCACATTGGGGGGAGGGCCGCCAGATACGCAGTATTTT.

V is TRBV6-5 and J is TRBJ1-3; possible D gene TRBD1, 5 bases. The germline V and J ends were trimmed by 1 base and 8 bases, with 12 bases remaining between them. Per the germline V gene, CDR1 is MNHEY and CDR2 is SVGAGI. The length of the CDR3 is 14 residues. The chain's CDR3 is CASSYLGAKDTIYF. Here the CDR3 DNA reads TGTGCCAGCAGTTACTTAGGGGCCAAAGACACCATATATTTT.

The rearrangement uses TRBV7-2 and TRBJ2-5, with 8 nucleotides matching TRBD1. The CDR3 covers 14 residues. With V trimmed by 3 bases and J by 5 bases, 5 bases remained unmatched. Per the germline V gene, CDR1 is SGHTA and CDR2 is FQGNSA. CDR3 in amino acids: CASSFQGARETQYF. Written as DNA, the CDR3 is TGTGCCAGCAGCTTCCAGGGGGCGAGGGAGACCCAGTACTTC.

In this sample, this clonotype turned up a few times. This chain joins TRBV6-1 and TRBJ2-5, with D possibly called TRBD1 or TRBD2 (5 bases each). The germline V and J ends were trimmed by 7 bases and 2 bases, with 23 bases remaining between them. The CDR3 has 17 residues. The germline V gene encodes CDR1 MNHNS and CDR2 SASEGT. CDR3 in amino acids: CASIPPRGRPVQETQYF. CDR3 sequence (DNA): TGTGCCAGCATCCCCCCCCGGGGCAGACCGGTACAAGAGACCCAGTACTTC.

This clonotype showed up just a few times. This chain uses TRBV2 with TRBJ2-3; weak D call: TRBD2 (6 bases). CDR3 length equals 12 residues. The V gene lost 7 bases and the J gene lost 1 base, with 6 bases spanning the gap. Per germline, CDR1 SNHLY and CDR2 FYNNEI. This chain's CDR3 is CASTSGTDTQYF. In nucleotides, the CDR3 is TGTGCCAGCACTAGCGGCACAGATACGCAGTATTTT. The entire variable domain, with the rest obtained from reference TRBV2 and TRBJ2-3, is as follows: EPEVTQTPSHQVTQMGQEVILRCVPISNHLYFYWYRQILGQKVEFLVSFYNNEISEKSEIFDDQFSVERPDGSNFTLKIRSTKLEDSAMYFCASTSGTDTQYFGPGTRLTVL.

As concerns this clonotype: At one end, the junction sequence differs from germline, possibly due to a read error. In nucleotides, the CDR3 is TGTGCCAGCGGGTACAGCACAGACACGCAGTATTTT. As protein: CASGYSTDTQYF. The V gene is TRBV2, the J gene TRBJ2-3; D call uncertain. Per the germline V gene, CDR1 is SNHLY and CDR2 is FYNNEI. The length of the CDR3 is 12 residues. Together with reference TRBV2 and TRBJ2-3, the CDR3 gives the full variable domain: EPEVTQTPSHQVTQMGQEVILRCVPISNHLYFYWYRQILGQKVEFLVSFYNNEISEKSEIFDDQFSVERPDGSNFTLKIRSTKLEDSAMYFCASGYSTDTQYFGPGTRLTVL.

CDR3 loop: CASSSGRRGADTQYF. CDR3 in DNA: TGTGCCAGCAGCTCCGGGCGGCGTGGTGCAGATACGCAGTATTTT. This rearrangement joins TRBV7-6 to TRBJ2-3; D call uncertain. This CDR3 comprises 15 residues. V was pared by 4 bases and J by 4 bases, with 15 bases between. The germline gives CDR1 SGHVS, CDR2 FNYEAQ.

This clonotype occurred a few times. The chain joins TRBV7-3 to TRBJ2-5, with 9 bases lining up with TRBD1. J was trimmed by 2 bases and V by 5 bases; bases with no gene match: 9. The germline V gene encodes CDR1 SGHTA and CDR2 FQGTGA. The CDR3 is 16 amino acids. The CDR3 DNA sequence: TGTGCCAGCAGCGCGTTCGGGACAGGGCTACAAGAGACCCAGTACTTC. The encoded protein is CASSAFGTGLQETQYF.

This rearrangement joins TRBV6-1 to TRBJ1-1; D call uncertain. Per the germline V gene, CDR1 is MNHNS and CDR2 is SASEGT. The CDR3 is 14 amino acids. Trimming took off 5 bases at V and 3 bases at J, with 13 bases between the two ends. CDR3 residues: CASSFGNIDTEAFF. The DNA for the CDR3 is TGTGCCAGCAGTTTCGGGAATATCGACACTGAAGCTTTCTTT.

The V and J genes are TRBV5-1 and TRBJ1-2, with 12 bases that match TRBD1. Trimming at V came to 4 bases and at J to 7 bases, leaving 11 bases not matched to a gene. This CDR3 has 16 amino acids. The germline CDR1 and CDR2 sequences are SGHRS and YFSETQ. The CDR3 DNA follows: TGCGCCAGCAGCGGATATCGGGACAGGGGGCTTCTTGGCTACACCTTC. It is translated as CASSGYRDRGLLGYTF. Full variable domain (missing parts from reference TRBV5-1 and TRBJ1-2): KAGVTQTPRYLIKTRGQQVTLSCSPISGHRSVSWYQQTPGQGLQFLFEYFSETQRNKGNFPGRFSGRQFSNSRSEMNVSTLELGDSALYLCASSGYRDRGLLGYTFGSGTRLTVV.

V usage is TRBV12-3 or TRBV12-4 and J usage is TRBJ2-7; 7 bases agree with TRBD2. With 3 bases clipped from V and 3 bases from J, the junction kept 14 bases outside the gene matches. The length of the CDR3 is 17 residues. Written as DNA, the CDR3 is TGTGCCAGCAGTTTTCCTCCGTGGGAGGGGCCTCTCTACGAGCAGTACTTC. This sequence encodes CASSFPPWEGPLYEQYF.

The rearrangement joins TRBV5-1 to TRBJ1-2; 7 nucleotides line up with TRBD1. With V trimmed by 2 bases and J by 7 bases, 11 bases remained unmatched. This CDR3 region has 15 residues. The germline CDR1 and CDR2 sequences are SGHRS and YFSETQ. CDR3 nucleotides: TGCGCCAGCAGCTTTCGGACAGGCGACTCGGGTGGCTACACCTTC. Its translation is CASSFRTGDSGGYTF.

This chain links TRBV7-2 with TRBJ1-1; 8 positions agree with TRBD1. The V gene's germline CDR1 is SGHTA and CDR2 FQGNSA. The ends lost 6 bases at V and 6 bases at J; junction bases unmatched: 9. This CDR3 region has 14 residues. CDR3 nucleotides: TGTGCCAGCAGATACCGACAGGGGCCTGCTGAAGCTTTCTTT. It specifies CASRYRQGPAEAFF.

The chain employs TRBV20-1 and TRBJ2-3, with 10 positions matching TRBD2. Per germline, CDR1 DFQATT and CDR2 SNEGSKA (reference sequence). CDR3 length equals 15 residues. V was clipped by 3 bases and J by 6 bases; unmatched bases: 9. The CDR3 sequence: CSASLAGVPPDTQYF. CDR3 sequence (DNA): TGCAGTGCTAGTCTAGCGGGAGTCCCCCCGGATACGCAGTATTTT.

This clonotype has ten or more counts. This chain connects TRBV7-2 to TRBJ1-1; D is undetermined. Germline values: CDR1 SGHTA, CDR2 FQGNSA. This CDR3 comprises 13 residues. The V end was cut by 2 bases, the J end by 0 bases, with 4 bases between. CDR3 DNA sequence: TGTGCCAGCAGCTTACACATGAACACTGAAGCTTTCTTT. The encoded protein is CASSLHMNTEAFF. The complete variable domain, with remaining parts taken from reference TRBV7-2 and TRBJ1-1, reads GAGVSQSPSNKVTEKGKDVELRCDPISGHTALYWYRQSLGQGLEFLIYFQGNSAPDKSGLPSDRFSAERTGGSVSTLTIQRTQQEDSAVYLCASSLHMNTEAFFGQGTRLTVV.

This sequence joins TRBV27 and TRBJ2-1; maybe TRBD2 (5 bases). V gave up 5 bases and J gave up 0 bases, with 11 bases separating them. This CDR3 contains 15 residues. Germline V gene lookup returns CDR1 MNHEY and CDR2 SMNVEV (reference sequence). The CDR3 region has the DNA TGTGCCAGCAGTAACAGCGGAAGCTCCTACAATGAGCAGTTCTTC. It specifies CASSNSGSSYNEQFF.

The chain couples TRBV6-2 or TRBV6-3 to TRBJ2-2, with no clear D. V lost 10 bases and J lost 4, with 22 bases in between. The germline CDR1 and CDR2 sequences are MNHEY and SVGEGT. There are 16 residues in the CDR3. The CDR3 DNA is TGTGCCACCACCGATTCGACACGCGTTGGCACCGGGGAGCTGTTTTTT. Translating gives CATTDSTRVGTGELFF.

This chain joins TRBV4-1 and TRBJ2-5, with D possibly being TRBD2 (5 bases). Germline V gene data show CDR1 as MGHRA and CDR2 as YSYEKL. The CDR3 loop spans 14 amino acids. Trimming cost V 1 base and J 5 bases, with 11 bases left between them. CDR3 DNA sequence: TGCGCCAGCAGCCAAGGCCAGCGGATGGAGACCCAGTACTTC. Amino acids: CASSQGQRMETQYF.